Listed below are T cell receptor beta chains from one sample, sequenced in a study of Graves' ophthalmopathy and Graves' hyperthyroidism. TCRdb redid the calling of the multiplex PCR reads with MiXCR, one entry per CDR3 protein. The sample has around 670,000 distinct CDR3 sequences; roughly two fifths are singletons. The specimen sequenced was peripheral blood. These TCRs come from an adult man with Graves' ophthalmopathy. The CDR3 runs from the conserved cysteine through the conserved F or W. The order of the fields is J gene, clone size, V gene, CDR3 protein. Clone sizes are given selectively: once, few, many, or a class where the clone is expanded.

>TRBJ1-1|many|TRBV10-3
CAINTGVDTEAFF
>TRBJ2-7|few|TRBV6-2/TRBV6-3
CASSLQTGMRYEQYF
>TRBJ2-6|few|TRBV20-1
CSASLGLAGVLGANVLTF
>TRBJ1-6|-|TRBV10-3
CASSDGSSYNSPLHF
>TRBJ1-2|many|TRBV7-9
CASSLGSVGYTF
>TRBJ1-5|many|TRBV10-3
CAIATGPDQPQHF
>TRBJ2-5|-|TRBV7-2
CASSPRDYHPETQYF
>TRBJ1-4|-|TRBV20-1
CSARPGVTTNEKLFF
>TRBJ2-7|few|TRBV4-2
CASSQDEQAGYEQYF
>TRBJ2-7|few|TRBV5-4
CASSPVGSRGEQYF
>TRBJ2-5|many|TRBV7-2
CASSRTDMSQETQYF
>TRBJ2-2|-|TRBV19
CASVENTGELFF
>TRBJ2-7|once|TRBV7-6
CASSRILHWGPNYEQYF
>TRBJ1-5|few|TRBV24-1
CASSYAAVEYQPQHF
>TRBJ2-5|-|TRBV10-3
CASRSGPWVRETQYF
>TRBJ1-2|few|TRBV5-4
CASSLDRGHYGYTF
>TRBJ2-2|few|TRBV7-9
CASRPGTGFTGELFF
>TRBJ1-4|many|TRBV7-2
CASSLQATNEKLFF
>TRBJ2-3|-|TRBV29-1
CSVEDPTGGFTDTQYF
>TRBJ1-2|-|TRBV5-1
CASSLAQQGVGYTF
>TRBJ1-1|-|TRBV11-1
CASSPPWGVEAFF
>TRBJ1-4|few|TRBV7-9
CASSPPGGRGKLFF
>TRBJ2-7|many|TRBV10-3
CAISEQLGSGEQYF
>TRBJ1-5|-|TRBV24-1
CATSDPGAVSNQPQHF
>TRBJ2-7|-|TRBV7-2
CASRLTGSPLEQYF
>TRBJ1-6|many|TRBV12-3/TRBV12-4
CASTSRGFNSPLHF
>TRBJ2-5|many|TRBV24-1
CATSDSEETQYF
>TRBJ2-7|-|TRBV14
CASSHAVGTGPYEQYF
>TRBJ2-7|many|TRBV2
CASRGHEQYF
>TRBJ1-1|-|TRBV19
CASSIRGRVNTEAFF
>TRBJ1-5|few|TRBV5-1
CASSLDGPGQPQHF
>TRBJ2-6|-|TRBV24-1
CASSWGRGRPGANVLTF
>TRBJ2-2|many|TRBV29-1
CSVDGLAGGANTGELFF
>TRBJ2-7|few|TRBV19
CASSASTGSYEQYF
>TRBJ1-1|-|TRBV19
CASSMTGPSTEAFF
>TRBJ1-3|-|TRBV5-1
CASSLADPSGNTIYF
>TRBJ2-7|-|TRBV7-9
CASTPGPYEQYF
>TRBJ2-7|many|TRBV10-1
CASSEDPVGEQYF
>TRBJ2-2|few|TRBV7-9
CASSFSSGGPGELFF
>TRBJ1-4|-|TRBV10-3
CAISEAWDEKLFF
>TRBJ1-3|few|TRBV12-3/TRBV12-4
CASSIRWLSSGNTIYF
>TRBJ2-2|-|TRBV5-1
CASSFGYTGELFF
>TRBJ2-5|-|TRBV11-1
CASSPGTTSEETQYF
>TRBJ2-5|few|TRBV5-8
CASSLASGGIKTQYF
>TRBJ1-1|-|TRBV20-1
CSARATGGGDTEAFF
>TRBJ1-4|many|TRBV7-2
CASSLGIGSEKLFF
>TRBJ1-2|-|TRBV20-1
CSARGGPGGGYGYTF
>TRBJ1-2|-|TRBV2
CASSLVEGAGGYTF